This T cell receptor (beta chain) appears in the sequencing data of a study of CXCR3-negative and CXCR3-positive naive CD8 T cells. The method, 5' RACE with UMI labels, was used to prepare the TRB cDNA libraries. TCRdb re-called the 5' RACE reads and catalogs CDR3 proteins one per entry, DNA excluded. This listing includes 45,000 to 60,000 distinct CDR3 sequences. CDR1 and CDR2 (germline): MNHEY, SVGAGI. This CDR3 region has 11 residues. The receptor was isolated from a human donor in good health. Some clones in this sample may be carry-over from other donors' samples. Specimen: memory CD8+ T cells from blood. This rearrangement joins TRBV6-5 to TRBJ1-2. CDR3 loop: CASSYDYGYTF.